Shown below are 9 T cell receptor beta chains from a single sample sequenced in a study of blood T cell repertoires in COVID-19. Data came from immunoSEQ multiplex PCR; TCRdb stores just in-frame clones and leaves some out. This table has some 79,000 clones, about 89% appearing once. What was sequenced was peripheral blood. These TCRs come from a man in his 70s with active or convalescent COVID-19.

J is TRBJ2-7 and V is TRBV19; 10 positions match TRBD2. J lost 0 bases, V lost 5 bases, and 7 bases had no gene match. Germline V lookup: CDR1 LNHDA, CDR2 SQIVND (reference sequence). CDR3 length equals 16 residues. CDR3 in amino acids: CASSASSGSPSYEQYF. CDR3 nucleotides: TGTGCCAGTAGTGCTTCTAGCGGGAGTCCCTCCTACGAGCAGTACTTC.

V is TRBV3-1 (or the pseudogene TRBV3-2) and J is TRBJ1-2; D not certain. The length of the CDR3 is 13 residues. V was cut by 0 bases and J by 4 bases, with 6 bases left in between. Germline assignment: CDR1 LGHDT and CDR2 YNNKEL (reference sequence). CDR3 in amino acids: CASSQEIGYGYTF. The CDR3 DNA reads as TGTGCCAGCAGCCAAGAGATCGGCTATGGCTACACCTTC.

The chain is built from TRBV19 and TRBJ1-1, with 7 bases matching TRBD1. Looked up from germline, CDR1 is LNHDA and CDR2 is SQIVND (reference sequence). V was pared by 6 bases and J by 8 bases, with 12 bases of the junction left unmatched. This CDR3 is built from 14 residues. The CDR3 spells CASSLTGLGREAFF. The CDR3, as DNA: TGTGCCAGTAGCCTGACAGGGCTGGGTAGGGAAGCTTTCTTT.

The chain carries TRBV18 and TRBJ2-4; TRBD2 might be the D (6 bases). Germline assignment: CDR1 KGHSH and CDR2 LQKENI. V gave up 3 bases and J gave up 2 bases, with 11 bases separating them. The CDR3 totals 15 residues. CDR3 coding DNA: TGTGCCAGCTCACCTTCCGGGACTCCCAAAAACATTCAGTACTTC. Its protein is CASSPSGTPKNIQYF.

In its sample, this clone was seen once. The chain recombines TRBV18 with TRBJ2-5; TRBD2 aligns across 9 bases. The V and J ends lost 0 bases and 1 base, in that order; junction bases with no gene match: 9. Germline loops: CDR1 KGHSH, CDR2 LQKENI. This CDR3 has 18 amino acids. The CDR3 DNA reads TGTGCCAGCTCACCACCGGGCTACGGCGGGAGGGCCCAAGAGACCCAGTACTTC. This sequence encodes CASSPPGYGGRAQETQYF.

This rearrangement joins TRBV2 to TRBJ1-3; D may be TRBD1 (6 bases). Germline loops: CDR1 SNHLY, CDR2 FYNNEI. The CDR3 loop spans 14 amino acids. V shed 9 bases and J shed 1 base, with 13 bases lying between them. The CDR3 DNA reads TGTGCCAGTTACAAGGGGGAATCTGGAAACACCATATATTTT. Amino acids: CASYKGESGNTIYF.

The rearrangement links TRBV6-1 to TRBJ2-7; 7 bases line up with TRBD1. The CDR3 totals 14 residues. Germline CDR1 is MNHNS and CDR2 is SASEGT. After removal of 1 base from V and 3 bases from J, the junction contained 3 bases not matched to a gene. The CDR3 protein is CASSEGGQNYEQYF. CDR3 bases: TGTGCCAGCAGTGAAGGGGGACAGAACTACGAGCAGTACTTC.

J is TRBJ1-5 and V is TRBV7-2; D gene ambiguous. Between the trimmed V and J ends, which lost 5 bases and 1 base, there was a span of 9 bases. This CDR3 has 14 residues. Per the germline V gene, CDR1 is SGHTA and CDR2 is FQGNSA. In DNA form, the CDR3 reads TGTGCCAGCAGCCTTATGCGAAGCAATCAGCCCCAGCATTTT. Protein: CASSLMRSNQPQHF.

This rearrangement joins TRBV5-1 to TRBJ2-1; D gene ambiguous. Germline V gene lookup returns CDR1 SGHRS and CDR2 YFSETQ. The CDR3 extends over 15 amino acids. Trimming took 4 bases from V and 1 from J, leaving 12 bases between them. CDR3 in amino acids: CASSATDPSYNEQFF. The CDR3 coding sequence is TGCGCCAGCAGCGCAACAGATCCGTCCTACAATGAGCAGTTCTTC.